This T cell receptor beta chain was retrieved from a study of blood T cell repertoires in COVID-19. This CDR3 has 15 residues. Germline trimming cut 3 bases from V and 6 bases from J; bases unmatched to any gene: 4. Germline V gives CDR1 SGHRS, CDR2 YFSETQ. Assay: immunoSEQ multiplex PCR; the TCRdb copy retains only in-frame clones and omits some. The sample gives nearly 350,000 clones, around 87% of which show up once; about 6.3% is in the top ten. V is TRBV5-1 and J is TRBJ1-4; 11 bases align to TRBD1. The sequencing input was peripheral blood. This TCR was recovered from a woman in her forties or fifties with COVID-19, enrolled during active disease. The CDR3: CASSSRDRGYEKLFF. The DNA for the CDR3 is TGCGCCAGCAGCTCTCGGGACAGGGGGTATGAAAAACTGTTTTTT.